The present TCR beta chain was sequenced within a study of blood T cell dynamics during melanoma immunotherapy. Study-wide results and limits: At W3, later disease-control patients showed bifurcated PBMC repertoire changes, unlike progressors.

Sequencing was performed with immunoSEQ multiplex PCR; in TCRdb, only in-frame clones are kept and a portion is missing. The sample carries more than 12,000 clones, roughly nine tenths recorded once. Notes on this clone: What it recognizes is unknown.

The CDR3 has 14 amino acids. Germline CDR1 is SNHLY and CDR2 is FYNNEI. Trimming cost V 7 bases and J 3 bases; bases outside gene matches: 4. Specified time point: week 3, after first cycle of checkpoint inhibitor. At 12 weeks after first infusion, RECIST 1.1 defined response for most patients. V usage is TRBV2 and J usage is TRBJ1-5, with 9 positions matching TRBD1. The sequence was collected from a human donor with melanoma. This sample comprised blood, obtained from a patient treated with checkpoint blockade. The chain's CDR3 is CASNRDRDNQPQHF. In nucleotides, the CDR3 is TGTGCCAGCAACCGGGACAGGGACAATCAGCCCCAGCATTTT.